This T cell receptor (beta chain) was captured in a study of blood T cell repertoires in COVID-19. For the study at large: The study drew acute and convalescent COVID-19 samples from the United States, Italy and Spain.

The CDR3 covers 16 residues. Germline V gene sequence: CDR1 SGHAT, CDR2 FQNNGV. V dropped 0 bases and J dropped 3; count of bases not matched to a gene: 6. Cohorts were based on clinical histories the participants reported. Methods used by the authors: Amplification with reference gene primers provided the estimates of nucleated cell counts. TCRdb's copy holds only in-frame clones and misses some; the assay was immunoSEQ multiplex PCR. V, J and clone size derive from that table, while D and trimming were established from the DNA sequence. The repertoire holds roughly 250,000 clones, with about 89% as singletons.

Sequencing used PBMCs or T cells enriched from blood (not recorded which). The V gene is TRBV11-2, the J gene TRBJ1-1, with TRBD1 matching 8 bases. This receptor was taken from a man aged 35-49 years who had recovered from COVID-19. The CDR3 region has the DNA TGTGCCAGCAGCTTAGAGCAACAGGGGGTAGACACTGAAGCTTTCTTT. This translates into CASSLEQQGVDTEAFF. Looking up the rest from reference TRBV11-2 and TRBJ1-1 gives the full variable domain: EAGVAQSPRYKIIEKRQSVAFWCNPISGHATLYWYQQILGQGPKLLIQFQNNGVVDDSQLPKDRFSAERLKGVDSTLKIQPAKLEDSAVYLCASSLEQQGVDTEAFFGQGTRLTVV.